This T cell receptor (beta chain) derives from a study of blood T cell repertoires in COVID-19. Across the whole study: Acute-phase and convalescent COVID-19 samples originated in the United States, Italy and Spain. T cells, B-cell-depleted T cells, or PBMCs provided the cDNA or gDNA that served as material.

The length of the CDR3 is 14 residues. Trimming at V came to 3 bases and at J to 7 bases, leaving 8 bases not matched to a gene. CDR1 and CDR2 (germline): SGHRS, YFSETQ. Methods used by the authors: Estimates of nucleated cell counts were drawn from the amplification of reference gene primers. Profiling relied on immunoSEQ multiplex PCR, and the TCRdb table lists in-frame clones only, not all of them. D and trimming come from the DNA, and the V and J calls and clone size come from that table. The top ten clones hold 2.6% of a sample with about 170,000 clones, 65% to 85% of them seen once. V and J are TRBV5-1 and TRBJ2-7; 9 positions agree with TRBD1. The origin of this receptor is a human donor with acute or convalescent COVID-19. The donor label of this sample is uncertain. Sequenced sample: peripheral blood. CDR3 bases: TGCGCCAGCAGCTCTGGGACAGGGTCAGGGGAGCAGTACTTC. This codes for CASSSGTGSGEQYF.